The TCR beta chain under discussion was sequenced for a study of cytomegalovirus exposure and HLA in healthy donors. Study in general: Clustering assigned about four fifths of the roughly 380 genotyped donors to the Caucasian-associated ancestry cluster.

Study-wide results and caveats: The availability of immune exposure information extended only to CMV serostatus. Later analysis demonstrated an association between a missense DCLRE1C variant and TCR beta V- and J-gene trimming. Sequencing depth roughly uniform across donors was assumed in presence/absence analyses.

Per germline, CDR1 SGHVS and CDR2 FNYEAQ. This CDR3 has 16 residues. The V end lost 5 bases, the J end lost 7 bases, and 18 bases lay between the germline ends. 13 Jbeta primers and 60 Vbeta primers were used for the PCR. This table comes from immunoSEQ multiplex PCR, and its TCRdb copy is limited to in-frame clones, with some not included. The table has 100,000 or so clones, around three quarters seen once. Note on this clone: The antigen is not known.

Specimen: PBMCs. The clonotype was recovered from a woman aged 50 to 65 in good health and CMV-seropositive. The chain joins TRBV7-6 to TRBJ1-6, with unresolved D. CDR3 sequence (DNA): TGTGCCAGCAGCCTAGGGCCCCTGCCGCAAAATTCACCCCTCCACTTT. Translation: CASSLGPLPQNSPLHF.